This record looks at one T cell receptor beta chain sequence and its context. This sample is drawn from a study of T cells in Graves' hyperthyroidism and ophthalmopathy. TCR beta CDR3 regions were amplified from RNA transcripts. A first-round RT-PCR of the TCR CDR3 used the HTBI primer set. TCRdb independently ran MiXCR on the multiplex PCR reads; one entry per CDR3 protein. The sample shows some 420,000 distinct CDR3 sequences, approximately 15% of them seen only once. Trimming took off 6 bases at V and 0 bases at J, with 15 bases between the two ends. Germline V lookup: CDR1 LNHDA, CDR2 SQIVND (reference sequence). This CDR3 has 15 amino acids.

V is TRBV19 and J is TRBJ2-7, with D unresolved. The source material was blood. This TCR was recovered from a young woman with Graves' hyperthyroidism. CDR3 loop: CASRASSAISYEQYF. The CDR3 coding sequence is TGTGCCAGTAGGGCAAGTAGTGCAATCTCCTACGAGCAGTACTTC.